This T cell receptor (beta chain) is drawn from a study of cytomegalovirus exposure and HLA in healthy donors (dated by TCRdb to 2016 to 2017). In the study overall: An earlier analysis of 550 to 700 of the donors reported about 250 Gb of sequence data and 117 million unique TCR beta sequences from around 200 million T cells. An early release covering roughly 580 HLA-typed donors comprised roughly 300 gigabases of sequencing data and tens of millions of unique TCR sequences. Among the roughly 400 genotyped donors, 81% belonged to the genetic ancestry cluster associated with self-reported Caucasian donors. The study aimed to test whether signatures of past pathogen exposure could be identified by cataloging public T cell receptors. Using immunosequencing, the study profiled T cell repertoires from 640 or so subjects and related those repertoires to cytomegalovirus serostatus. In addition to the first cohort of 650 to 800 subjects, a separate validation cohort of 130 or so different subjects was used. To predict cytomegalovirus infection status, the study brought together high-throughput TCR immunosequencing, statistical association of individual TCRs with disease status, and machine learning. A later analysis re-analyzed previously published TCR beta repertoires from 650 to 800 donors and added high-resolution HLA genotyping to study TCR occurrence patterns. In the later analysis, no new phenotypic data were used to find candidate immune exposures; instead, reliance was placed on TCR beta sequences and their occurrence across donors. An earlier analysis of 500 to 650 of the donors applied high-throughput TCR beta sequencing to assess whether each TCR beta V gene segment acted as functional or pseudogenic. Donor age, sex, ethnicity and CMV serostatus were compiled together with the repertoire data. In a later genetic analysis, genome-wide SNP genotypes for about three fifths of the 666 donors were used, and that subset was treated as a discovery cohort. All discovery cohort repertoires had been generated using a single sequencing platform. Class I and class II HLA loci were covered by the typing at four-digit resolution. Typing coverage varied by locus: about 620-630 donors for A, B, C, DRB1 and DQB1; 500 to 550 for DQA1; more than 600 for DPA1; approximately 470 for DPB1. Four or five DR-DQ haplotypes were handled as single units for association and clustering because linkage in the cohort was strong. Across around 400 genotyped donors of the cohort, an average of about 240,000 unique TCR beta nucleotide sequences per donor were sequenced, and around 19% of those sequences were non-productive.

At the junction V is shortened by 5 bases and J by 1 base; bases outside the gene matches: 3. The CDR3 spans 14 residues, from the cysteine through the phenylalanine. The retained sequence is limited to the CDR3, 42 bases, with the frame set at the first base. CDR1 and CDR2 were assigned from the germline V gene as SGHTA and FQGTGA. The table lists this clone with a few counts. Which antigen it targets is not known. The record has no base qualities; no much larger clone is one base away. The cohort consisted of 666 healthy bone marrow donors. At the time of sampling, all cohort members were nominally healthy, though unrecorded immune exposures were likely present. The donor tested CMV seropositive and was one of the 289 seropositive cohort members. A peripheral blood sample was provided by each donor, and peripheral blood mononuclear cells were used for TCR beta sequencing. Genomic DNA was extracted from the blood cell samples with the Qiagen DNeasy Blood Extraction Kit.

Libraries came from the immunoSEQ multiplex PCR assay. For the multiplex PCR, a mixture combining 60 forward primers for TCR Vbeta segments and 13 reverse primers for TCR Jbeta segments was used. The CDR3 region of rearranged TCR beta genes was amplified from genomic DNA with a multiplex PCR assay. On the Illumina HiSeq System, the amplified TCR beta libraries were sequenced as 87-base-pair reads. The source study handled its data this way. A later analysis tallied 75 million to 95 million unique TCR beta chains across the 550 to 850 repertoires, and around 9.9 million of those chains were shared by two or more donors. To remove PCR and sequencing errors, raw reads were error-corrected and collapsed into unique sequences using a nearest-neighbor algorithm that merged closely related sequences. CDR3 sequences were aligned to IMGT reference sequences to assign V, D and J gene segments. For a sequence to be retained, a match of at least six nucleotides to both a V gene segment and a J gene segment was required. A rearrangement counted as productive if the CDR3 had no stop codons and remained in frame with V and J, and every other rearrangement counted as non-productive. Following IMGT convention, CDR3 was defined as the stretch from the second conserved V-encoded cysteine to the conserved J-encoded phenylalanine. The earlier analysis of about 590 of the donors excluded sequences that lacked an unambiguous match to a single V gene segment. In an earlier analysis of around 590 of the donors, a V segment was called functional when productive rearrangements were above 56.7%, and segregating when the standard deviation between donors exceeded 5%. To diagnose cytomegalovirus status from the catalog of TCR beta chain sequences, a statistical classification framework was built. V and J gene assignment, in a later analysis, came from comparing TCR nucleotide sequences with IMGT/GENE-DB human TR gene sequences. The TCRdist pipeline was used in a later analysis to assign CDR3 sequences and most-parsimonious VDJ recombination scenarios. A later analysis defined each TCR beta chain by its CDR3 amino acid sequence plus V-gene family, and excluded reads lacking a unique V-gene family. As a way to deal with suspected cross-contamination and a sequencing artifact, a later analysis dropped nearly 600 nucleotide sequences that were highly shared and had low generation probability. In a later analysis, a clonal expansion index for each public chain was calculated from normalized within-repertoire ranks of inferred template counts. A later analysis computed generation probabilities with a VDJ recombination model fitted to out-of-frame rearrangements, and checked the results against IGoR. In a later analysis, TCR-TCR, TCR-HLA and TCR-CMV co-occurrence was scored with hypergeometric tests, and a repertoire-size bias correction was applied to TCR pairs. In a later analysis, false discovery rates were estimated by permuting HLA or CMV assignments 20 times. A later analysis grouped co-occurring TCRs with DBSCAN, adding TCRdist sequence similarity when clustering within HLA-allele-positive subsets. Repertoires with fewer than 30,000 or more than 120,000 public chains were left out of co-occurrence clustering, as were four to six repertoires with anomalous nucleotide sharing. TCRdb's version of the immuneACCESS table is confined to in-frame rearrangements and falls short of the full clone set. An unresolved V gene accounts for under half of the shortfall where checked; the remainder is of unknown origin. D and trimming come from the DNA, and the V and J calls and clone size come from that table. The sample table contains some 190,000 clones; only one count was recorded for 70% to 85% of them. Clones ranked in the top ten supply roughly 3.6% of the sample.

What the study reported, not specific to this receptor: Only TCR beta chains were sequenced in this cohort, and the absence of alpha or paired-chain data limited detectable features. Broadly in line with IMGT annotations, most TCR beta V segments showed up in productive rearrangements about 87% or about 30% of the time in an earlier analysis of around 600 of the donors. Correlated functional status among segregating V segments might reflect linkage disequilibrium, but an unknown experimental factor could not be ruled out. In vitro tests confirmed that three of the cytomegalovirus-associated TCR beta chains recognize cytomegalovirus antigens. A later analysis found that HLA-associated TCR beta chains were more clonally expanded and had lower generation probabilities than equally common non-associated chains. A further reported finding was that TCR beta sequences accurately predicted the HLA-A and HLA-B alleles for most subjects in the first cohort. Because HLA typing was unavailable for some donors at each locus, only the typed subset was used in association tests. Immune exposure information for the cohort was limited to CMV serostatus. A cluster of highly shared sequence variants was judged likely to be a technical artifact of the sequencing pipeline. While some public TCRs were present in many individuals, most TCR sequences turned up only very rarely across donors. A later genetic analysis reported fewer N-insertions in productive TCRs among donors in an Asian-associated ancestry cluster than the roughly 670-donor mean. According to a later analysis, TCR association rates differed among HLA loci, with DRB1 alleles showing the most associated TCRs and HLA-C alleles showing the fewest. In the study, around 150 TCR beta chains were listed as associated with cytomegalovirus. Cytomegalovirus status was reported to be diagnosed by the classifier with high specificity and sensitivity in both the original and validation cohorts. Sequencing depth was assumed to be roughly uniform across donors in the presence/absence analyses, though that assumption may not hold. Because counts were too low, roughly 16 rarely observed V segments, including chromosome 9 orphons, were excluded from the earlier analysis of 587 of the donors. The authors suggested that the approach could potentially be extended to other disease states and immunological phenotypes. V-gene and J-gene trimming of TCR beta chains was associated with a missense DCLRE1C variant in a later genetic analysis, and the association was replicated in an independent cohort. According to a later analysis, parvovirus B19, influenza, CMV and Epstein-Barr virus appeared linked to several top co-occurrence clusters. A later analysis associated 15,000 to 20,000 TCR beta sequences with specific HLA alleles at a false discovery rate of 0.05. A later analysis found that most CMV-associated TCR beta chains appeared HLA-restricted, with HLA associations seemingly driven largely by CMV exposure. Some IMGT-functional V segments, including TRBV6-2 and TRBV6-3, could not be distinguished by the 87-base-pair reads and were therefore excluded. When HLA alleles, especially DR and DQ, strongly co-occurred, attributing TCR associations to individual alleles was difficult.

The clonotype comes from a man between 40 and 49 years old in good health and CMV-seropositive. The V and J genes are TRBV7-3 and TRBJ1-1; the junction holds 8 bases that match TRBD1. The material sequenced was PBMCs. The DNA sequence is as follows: TGTGCCAGCAGCCAGGGACAGGCGAACACTGAAGCTTTCTTT. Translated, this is CASSQGQANTEAFF.